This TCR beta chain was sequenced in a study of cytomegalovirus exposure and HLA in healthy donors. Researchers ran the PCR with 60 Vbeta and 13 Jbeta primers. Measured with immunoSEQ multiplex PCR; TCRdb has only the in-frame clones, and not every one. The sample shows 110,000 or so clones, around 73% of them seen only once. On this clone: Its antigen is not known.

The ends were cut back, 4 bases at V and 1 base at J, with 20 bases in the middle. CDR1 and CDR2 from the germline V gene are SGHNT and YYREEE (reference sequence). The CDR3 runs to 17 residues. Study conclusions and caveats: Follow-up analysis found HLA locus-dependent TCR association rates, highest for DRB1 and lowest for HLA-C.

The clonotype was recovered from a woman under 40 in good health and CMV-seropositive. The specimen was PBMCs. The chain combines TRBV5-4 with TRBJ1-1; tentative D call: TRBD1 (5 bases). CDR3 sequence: CASSPAQGKGKNTEAFF. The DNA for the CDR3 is TGTGCCAGCAGCCCTGCCCAGGGAAAGGGCAAGAACACTGAAGCTTTCTTT. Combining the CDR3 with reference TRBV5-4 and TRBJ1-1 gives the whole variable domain ETGVTQSPTHLIKTRGQQVTLRCSSQSGHNTVSWYQQALGQGPQFIFQYYREEENGRGNFPPRFSGLQFPNYSSELNVNALELDDSALYLCASSPAQGKGKNTEAFFGQGTRLTVV.